This passage covers 29 T cell receptor beta chains from one sample sequenced in a study of cytomegalovirus exposure and HLA in healthy donors. The PCR contained 60 Vbeta and 13 Jbeta primers. The data were produced by immunoSEQ multiplex PCR, yet TCRdb's version contains in-frame clones alone and is incomplete. This sample has approximately 90,000 clones, with 6% to 9% found just once. The sample consisted of PBMCs. These receptors were taken from a man aged 50 to 59 in good health and CMV-seronegative.

This sequence joins TRBV30 and TRBJ1-2; D perhaps matches TRBD1 (6 bases). This CDR3 region has 13 residues. The V gene lost 4 bases and the J gene lost 4 bases, with 13 bases spanning the gap. Germline CDR1 reads GTSNPN; CDR2 reads SVGIG (reference sequence). CDR3 region: CAWTLWGPYGYTF. As DNA, the CDR3 is TGTGCCTGGACACTATGGGGGCCCTATGGCTACACCTTC.

The V gene is TRBV6-1, the J gene TRBJ1-2; D remains unclear. The CDR3 sequence is 18 residues long. Germline V gene data show CDR1 as MNHNS and CDR2 as SASEGT. V was cut by 3 bases and J by 8 bases, with 28 bases left in between. CDR3 protein: CASSEVAELHLLMRGYTF. The CDR3 nucleotides read TGTGCCAGCAGTGAGGTGGCAGAGCTTCATCTTTTAATGAGGGGCTACACCTTC.

This clone was seen a few times. V is TRBV5-4 and J is TRBJ1-3, with 9 bases lining up with TRBD1. The CDR3 has 16 residues. The germline V gene has CDR1 SGHNT and CDR2 YYREEE (reference sequence). With 0 bases clipped from V and 4 bases from J, the junction kept 5 bases outside the gene matches. This chain's CDR3 is CASSLEDRGTGNTIYF. CDR3 bases: TGTGCCAGCAGCTTGGAGGACAGGGGTACAGGAAACACCATATATTTT.

The V gene is TRBV9, the J gene TRBJ2-5; 7 positions agree with TRBD1. Unmatched junction bases numbered 9, after V lost 0 bases and J lost 7 bases. The germline V gene encodes CDR1 SGDLS and CDR2 YYNGEE. The CDR3 runs to 15 residues. The CDR3 nucleotides read TGTGCCAGCAGCGTAGGAGGGGGCGCCGGTTTGACCCAGTACTTC. This sequence encodes CASSVGGGAGLTQYF.

This clone has a handful of counts. CDR3 DNA sequence: TGTGCCAGCTCGACTAGCTCGAATGAGCAGTTCTTC. This sequence encodes CASSTSSNEQFF. The rearrangement uses TRBV5-4 and TRBJ2-1; 7 bases line up with TRBD2. Germline loops: CDR1 SGHNT, CDR2 YYREEE (reference sequence). V dropped 7 bases and J dropped 7; count of bases not matched to a gene: 5. The CDR3 extends over 12 amino acids.

This clone was observed a few times. In DNA form, the CDR3 reads TGTGCCAGCAGTGAAAGGGGTATCTGGTATGGCTACACCTTC. This sequence encodes CASSERGIWYGYTF. The chain links TRBV25-1 to TRBJ1-2; maybe TRBD1 (5 bases). CDR3 length: 14 residues. Trimming shortened V by 2 bases and J by 5 bases, and 12 bases separated the two germline ends. Per the germline V gene, CDR1 is MGHDK and CDR2 is SYGVNS.

Concerning this clone itself: Other DNA sequences of this sample code for an identical CDR3. The genes are TRBV6-5 and TRBJ1-2; 7 bases fit TRBD1. CDR1 and CDR2 (germline): MNHEY, SVGAGI. Trimming took 6 bases from V and 3 from J; bases not matched to a gene: 4. The CDR3 is 13 residues long. CDR3 amino acids: CASRRQGDYGYTF. CDR3 nucleotide sequence: TGTGCCAGCAGAAGACAGGGTGACTATGGCTACACCTTC.

This clone was observed a handful of times. The gene calls are TRBV5-1 and TRBJ2-7, with a tentative D call TRBD2 (6 bases). Deletions cut 5 bases from V and 0 bases from J, with 9 bases between. Germline lookup yields CDR1 SGHRS and CDR2 YFSETQ. This CDR3 is built from 13 residues. The CDR3 here is CASSDGGSYEQYF. In DNA, the CDR3 is TGCGCCAGCAGTGACGGGGGCTCCTACGAGCAGTACTTC.

This chain uses TRBV4-2 with TRBJ1-4; D is possibly TRBD1 (5 bases). This CDR3 comprises 15 residues. The germline V and J ends were trimmed by 6 bases and 3 bases, with 14 bases remaining between them. Germline CDR1 reads LGHNA; CDR2 reads YNFKEQ. The CDR3 spells CASSPPGLANEKLFF. CDR3 DNA sequence: TGTGCCAGCAGTCCTCCAGGGCTGGCTAATGAAAAACTGTTTTTT.

This clone was seen only a few times. This sequence joins TRBV6-5 and TRBJ2-1; D is perhaps TRBD1 (6 bases). The CDR3 is 15 residues long. CDR1 MNHEY and CDR2 SVGAGI come from the germline V gene. V dropped 0 bases and J dropped 5 bases, with 11 bases sitting between them. As DNA, the CDR3 is TGTGCCAGCAGTTACTCCGGGACACAAGACAATGAGCAGTTCTTC. Translation: CASSYSGTQDNEQFF.

The DNA for the CDR3 is TGTGCCAGCAGCTTGGAACAGGGCTCCTACAATGAGCAGTTCTTC. Protein: CASSLEQGSYNEQFF. The rearrangement links TRBV11-3 to TRBJ2-1, with D maybe TRBD1 (6 bases). This CDR3 has 15 residues. Germline-derived CDR1 and CDR2 are SGHNT and YENEEA. V lost 3 bases, J lost 0 bases, and 9 bases lay in between.

This clone occurred a few times. This chain joins TRBV11-2 and TRBJ1-4; 7 bases agree with TRBD1. The V gene's germline CDR1 is SGHAT and CDR2 FQNNGV. J was trimmed by 5 bases and V by 3 bases; bases with no gene match: 15. This CDR3 region has 18 residues. CDR3 nucleotides: TGTGCCAGCAGCTTTCTCTCTCTGCGGTCCAGGGGGAATGAAAAACTGTTTTTT. It yields the protein CASSFLSLRSRGNEKLFF.

This clone was seen a handful of times. The chain joins TRBV14 to TRBJ2-2; 7 nucleotides line up with TRBD1. CDR1 and CDR2 (germline): SGHDN, FVKESK. V was pared by 6 bases and J by 5 bases, with 12 bases of the junction left unmatched. The CDR3 consists of 16 residues. CDR3 in DNA: TGTGCCAGCAGATTGTCGGGACAGACTTTGACCGGGGAGCTGTTTTTT. Amino acids: CASRLSGQTLTGELFF.

The J gene is TRBJ2-3, the V gene TRBV19, with a weak D call TRBD2 (5 bases). The germline CDR1 and CDR2 sequences are LNHDA and SQIVND (reference sequence). This CDR3 is built from 15 residues. Between the trimmed V and J ends, which lost 3 bases and 1 base, there was a span of 11 bases. CDR3 amino acids: CASSISGSGTDTQYF. Written as DNA, the CDR3 is TGTGCCAGTAGTATCTCGGGGTCCGGCACAGATACGCAGTATTTT.

This clone was found a few times. The V gene is TRBV7-9, the J gene TRBJ2-3, with 10 nucleotides matching TRBD2. V lost 5 bases, J lost 5 bases, and 7 bases stayed unmatched. The CDR3 covers 15 residues. In germline, CDR1 is SEHNR, CDR2 FQNEAQ (reference sequence). The CDR3 protein is CASSQAGGQVDTQYF. The CDR3 nucleotides are TGTGCCAGCAGCCAAGCGGGGGGGCAGGTAGATACGCAGTATTTT.

J is TRBJ2-7 and V is TRBV19; D is possibly TRBD1 (6 bases). Per germline, CDR1 LNHDA and CDR2 SQIVND (reference sequence). Deletions cut 5 bases from V and 0 bases from J, with 8 bases between. The CDR3 is made up of 13 amino acids. CDR3 loop: CASSRQVSYEQYF. CDR3 nucleotide sequence: TGTGCCAGTAGTCGACAGGTCTCCTACGAGCAGTACTTC.

This sequence joins TRBV2 and TRBJ2-1, with 11 bases matching TRBD1. The CDR3 covers 15 residues. CDR1 is SNHLY, CDR2 FYNNEI, per germline. V lost 6 bases and J lost 8; bases outside the gene matches: 9. Here the CDR3 DNA reads TGTGCCAGCAGGAAGGGACAGGGGGTTCTGGATGAGCAGTTCTTC. Translation gives CASRKGQGVLDEQFF.

As regards this clone: Other nucleotide sequences in the sample specify the same CDR3. CDR3 in amino acids: CASSPNYEQYF. CDR3 sequence (DNA): TGTGCCAGCAGTCCAAACTACGAGCAGTACTTC. The chain couples TRBV6-6 to TRBJ2-7; D is unresolved. Deletions cut 5 bases from V and 3 bases from J, with 5 bases between. The CDR3 contains 11 residues. Germline CDR1 and CDR2: MNHNY and SVGAGI (reference sequence).

This clone was seen more than once but under ten times. CDR3 sequence (DNA): TGTGCCAGCAGTTCTGACCCTAGCGGCGAGCAGTACTTC. Protein product: CASSSDPSGEQYF. The V call is TRBV6-1, the J call TRBJ2-7, with TRBD2 matching 7 bases. The V gene end was trimmed by 5 bases and the J gene end by 6 bases; junction bases not matched to a gene: 7. CDR1 is MNHNS and CDR2 is SASEGT in the germline V gene. The length of the CDR3 is 13 residues.

This clone was counted between two and nine times. The chain employs TRBV30 and TRBJ2-1; TRBD1 matches 8 bases. V lost 0 bases, J lost 5 bases, and 6 bases stayed unmatched. The CDR3 contains 15 residues. Germline V lookup: CDR1 GTSNPN, CDR2 SVGIG (reference sequence). CDR3 sequence: CAWSVRRTGHNEQFF. For the CDR3, the DNA is TGTGCCTGGAGTGTACGGCGGACAGGGCACAATGAGCAGTTCTTC.

The V and J genes are TRBV18 and TRBJ1-1; D is undetermined. Germline V gene data show CDR1 as KGHSH and CDR2 as LQKENI. Trimming took off 8 bases at V and 0 bases at J, with 13 bases between the two ends. The length of the CDR3 is 14 residues. The CDR3 reads CASTSDALNTEAFF. CDR3 sequence (DNA): TGTGCCAGCACTAGTGACGCCTTGAACACTGAAGCTTTCTTT.

The V and J genes are TRBV5-3 and TRBJ1-1; D gene uncertain. TRBV5-3 counts as an open reading frame of uncertain function. The CDR3 contains 15 residues. Between the trimmed V and J ends, which lost 1 base and 3 bases, there was a span of 13 bases. The CDR3, as DNA: TGTGCCAGAAGCTTGAACCCCGGGAAGGACACTGAAGCTTTCTTT. As protein: CARSLNPGKDTEAFF.

This clone was detected only a few times. The chain uses TRBV27 and TRBJ2-7; 8 positions match TRBD2. CDR1 and CDR2 from the germline V gene are MNHEY and SMNVEV (reference sequence). The trim removed 5 bases at V and 6 bases at J, leaving 12 bases unmatched. This CDR3 region has 15 residues. The CDR3 protein is CASSPSLGLASEQYF. CDR3 DNA sequence: TGTGCCAGCAGTCCTAGCCTAGGACTAGCCAGCGAGCAGTACTTC.

V usage is TRBV2 and J usage is TRBJ2-7, with TRBD1 matching 8 bases. The junction had 4 bases not matched to a gene; V was cut back by 4 bases and J by 2 bases. From germline, CDR1 is SNHLY and CDR2 FYNNEI. There are 14 residues in the CDR3. The CDR3 is CASSAEQGAYEQYF. The DNA of the CDR3 is TGTGCCAGCAGTGCGGAACAGGGGGCCTACGAGCAGTACTTC.

The chain is built from TRBV18 and TRBJ2-7; 11 bases fit TRBD1. CDR1 and CDR2 (germline): KGHSH, LQKENI. The CDR3 extends over 14 amino acids. Germline trimming cut 3 bases from V and 3 bases from J; bases unmatched to any gene: 1. Written as DNA, the CDR3 is TGTGCCAGCTCACCGGGGACAGGGGGCTACGAGCAGTACTTC. Residues: CASSPGTGGYEQYF.

This clone has more than one count but fewer than ten. The chain employs TRBV6-1 and TRBJ1-1, with 10 bases identical to TRBD1. CDR3 size: 16 residues. The V segment lost 4 bases and the J segment 4 bases; nucleotides outside the gene matches: 9. Germline CDR1 reads MNHNS; CDR2 reads SASEGT. CDR3 sequence (DNA): TGTGCCAGCAGTGGACTACCGGGACAGGGGAGCACTGAAGCTTTCTTT. This codes for CASSGLPGQGSTEAFF.

The CDR3 DNA reads as TGTGCCAGCACCCCACAGGGGGGACAGCCCCAGCATTTT. Its translation is CASTPQGGQPQHF. This sequence joins TRBV6-1 and TRBJ1-5, with 8 bases identical to TRBD1. CDR1 is MNHNS and CDR2 is SASEGT in the germline V gene. The CDR3 has 13 amino acids. Unmatched junction bases numbered 6, after V lost 7 bases and J lost 7 bases.

This clone showed up just a few times. This sequence joins TRBV19 and TRBJ2-2; 7 bases are a match to TRBD1. CDR1 is LNHDA and CDR2 is SQIVND in the germline V gene (reference sequence). The CDR3 is 16 residues long. V shed 1 base and J 5 bases; nucleotides not matched to a gene: 7. Here the CDR3 reads CASSIVSDRPTGELFF. DNA for the CDR3: TGTGCCAGTAGTATAGTTTCGGACAGGCCGACCGGGGAGCTGTTTTTT.

This clone has only a few counts. The chain joins TRBV11-2 to TRBJ2-1; 9 bases agree with TRBD2. CDR1 is SGHAT, CDR2 FQNNGV, per germline. The CDR3 consists of 15 residues. The trim removed 1 base at V and 4 bases at J, leaving 2 bases unmatched. CDR3 coding DNA: TGTGCCAGCAGCTTAGGGACTAGCGAATACAATGAGCAGTTCTTC. Translating it yields CASSLGTSEYNEQFF.